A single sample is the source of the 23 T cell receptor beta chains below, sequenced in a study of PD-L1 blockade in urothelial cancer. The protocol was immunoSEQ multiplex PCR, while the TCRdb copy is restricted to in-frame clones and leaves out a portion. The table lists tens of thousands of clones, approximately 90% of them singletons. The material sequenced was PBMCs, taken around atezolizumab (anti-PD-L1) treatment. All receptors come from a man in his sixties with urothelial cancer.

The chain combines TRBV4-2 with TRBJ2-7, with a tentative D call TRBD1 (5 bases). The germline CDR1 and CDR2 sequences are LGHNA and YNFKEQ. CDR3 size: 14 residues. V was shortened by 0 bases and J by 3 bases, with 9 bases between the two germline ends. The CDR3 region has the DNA TGTGCCAGCAGCCAAGATTGGGGCAACTACGAGCAGTACTTC. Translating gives CASSQDWGNYEQYF.

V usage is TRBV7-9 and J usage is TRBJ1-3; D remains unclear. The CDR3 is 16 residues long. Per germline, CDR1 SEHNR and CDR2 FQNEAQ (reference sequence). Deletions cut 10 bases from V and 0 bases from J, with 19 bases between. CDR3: CATPSGRDYSGNTIYF. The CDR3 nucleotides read TGTGCCACCCCCAGTGGGAGGGATTACTCTGGAAACACCATATATTTT.

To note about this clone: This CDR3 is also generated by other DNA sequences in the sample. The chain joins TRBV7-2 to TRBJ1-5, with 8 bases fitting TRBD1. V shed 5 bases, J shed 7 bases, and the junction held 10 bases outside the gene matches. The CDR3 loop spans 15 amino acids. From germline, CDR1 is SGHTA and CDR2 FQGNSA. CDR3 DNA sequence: TGTGCCAGCAGCCTACGGACAGGGTCAGGACAGCCCCAGCATTTT. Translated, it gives CASSLRTGSGQPQHF. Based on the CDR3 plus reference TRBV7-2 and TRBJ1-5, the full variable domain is GAGVSQSPSNKVTEKGKDVELRCDPISGHTALYWYRQSLGQGLEFLIYFQGNSAPDKSGLPSDRFSAERTGGSVSTLTIQRTQQEDSAVYLCASSLRTGSGQPQHFGDGTRLSIL.

CDR3 DNA sequence: TGTGCCAGCAGCCAAGATCTGACAGGGGGCCTGGAGACCCAGTACTTC. Translating gives CASSQDLTGGLETQYF. The rearrangement links TRBV4-2 to TRBJ2-5; 10 bases are a match to TRBD1. The germline V gene encodes CDR1 LGHNA and CDR2 YNFKEQ. The CDR3 consists of 16 residues. The junction had 6 bases not matched to a gene; V was cut back by 0 bases and J by 5 bases.

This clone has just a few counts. The CDR3 nucleotides read TGTGCCAGCAGCTTGATCGGTGGAGGGAGGGGTCACTACAATGAGCAGTTCTTC. Amino acid sequence: CASSLIGGGRGHYNEQFF. This rearrangement joins TRBV7-2 to TRBJ2-1; 7 bases match TRBD2. The CDR3 sequence is 18 residues long. V lost 3 bases and J lost 3; bases outside the gene matches: 14. The germline V gene encodes CDR1 SGHTA and CDR2 FQGNSA.

The CDR3: CASSLRDRGPNEQYF. In DNA, the CDR3 is TGTGCCAGCAGCTTGCGGGACAGGGGGCCAAACGAGCAGTACTTC. V is TRBV5-6 and J is TRBJ2-7, with TRBD1 identical over 12 bases. Looked up from germline, CDR1 is SGHDT and CDR2 is YYEEEE. Trimming removed 1 base from V and 5 bases from J; junction bases left unmatched: 4. The CDR3 is 15 residues long.

The chain's CDR3 is CAGGRDRETDTQYF. Here the CDR3 DNA reads TGTGCCGGGGGCCGGGACAGGGAAACAGATACGCAGTATTTT. V usage is TRBV6-6 and J usage is TRBJ2-3, with 9 bases that match TRBD1. V was clipped by 11 bases and J by 3 bases; unmatched bases: 9. CDR3 size: 14 residues. Germline CDR1 and CDR2: MNHNY and SVGAGI (reference sequence).

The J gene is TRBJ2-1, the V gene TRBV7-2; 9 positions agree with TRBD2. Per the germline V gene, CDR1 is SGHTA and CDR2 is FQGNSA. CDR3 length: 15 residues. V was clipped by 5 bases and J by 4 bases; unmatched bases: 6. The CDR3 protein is CASSDTSGPYNEQFF. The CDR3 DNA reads TGTGCCAGCAGCGACACTAGCGGGCCATACAATGAGCAGTTCTTC.

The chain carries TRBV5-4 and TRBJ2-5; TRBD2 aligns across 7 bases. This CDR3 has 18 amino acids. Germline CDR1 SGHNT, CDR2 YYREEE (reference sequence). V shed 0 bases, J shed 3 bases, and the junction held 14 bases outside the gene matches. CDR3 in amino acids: CASSLVGGSLGSKETQYF. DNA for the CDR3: TGTGCCAGCAGCTTGGTCGGGGGGAGTCTGGGCTCAAAAGAGACCCAGTACTTC.

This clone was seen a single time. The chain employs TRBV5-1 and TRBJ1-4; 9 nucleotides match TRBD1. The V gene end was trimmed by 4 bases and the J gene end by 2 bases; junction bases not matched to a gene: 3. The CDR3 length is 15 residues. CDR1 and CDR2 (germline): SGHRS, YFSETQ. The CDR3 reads CASSQGTGTNEKLFF. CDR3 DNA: TGCGCCAGCAGCCAAGGGACAGGGACTAATGAAAAACTGTTTTTT.

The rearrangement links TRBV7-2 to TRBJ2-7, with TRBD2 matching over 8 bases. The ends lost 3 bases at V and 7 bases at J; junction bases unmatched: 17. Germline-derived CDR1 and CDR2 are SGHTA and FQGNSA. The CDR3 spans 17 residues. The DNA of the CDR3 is TGTGCCAGCAGCTTTAGATTGATGCGGGGGGTTATCGGGGAGCAGTACTTC. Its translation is CASSFRLMRGVIGEQYF.

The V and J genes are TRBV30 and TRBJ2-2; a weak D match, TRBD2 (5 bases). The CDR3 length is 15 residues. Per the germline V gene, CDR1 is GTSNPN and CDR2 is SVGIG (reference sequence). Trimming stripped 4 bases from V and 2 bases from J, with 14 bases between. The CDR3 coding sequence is TGTGCCTGGAACCGACGGGGTTTTAACACCGGGGAGCTGTTTTTT. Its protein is CAWNRRGFNTGELFF.

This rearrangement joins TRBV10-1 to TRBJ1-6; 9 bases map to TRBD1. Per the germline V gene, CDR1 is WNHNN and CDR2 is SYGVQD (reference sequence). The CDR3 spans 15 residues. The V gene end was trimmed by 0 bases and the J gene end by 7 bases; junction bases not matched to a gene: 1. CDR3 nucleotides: TGCGCCAGCAGTGAGTCCGGACAGGGGAATTCACCCCTCCACTTT. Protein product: CASSESGQGNSPLHF.

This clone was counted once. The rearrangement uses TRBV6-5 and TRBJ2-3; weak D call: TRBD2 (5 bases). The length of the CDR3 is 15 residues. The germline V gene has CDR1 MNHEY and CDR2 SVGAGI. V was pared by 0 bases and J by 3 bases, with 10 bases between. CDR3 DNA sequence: TGTGCCAGCAGTTACTCGCTAGCTGGGACAGATACGCAGTATTTT. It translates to CASSYSLAGTDTQYF.

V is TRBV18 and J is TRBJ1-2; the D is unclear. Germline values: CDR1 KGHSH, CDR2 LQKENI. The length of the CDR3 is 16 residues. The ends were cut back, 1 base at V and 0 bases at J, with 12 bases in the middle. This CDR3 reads CASSPLPDLANYGYTF. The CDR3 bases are TGTGCCAGCTCACCACTCCCCGACTTAGCTAACTATGGCTACACCTTC.

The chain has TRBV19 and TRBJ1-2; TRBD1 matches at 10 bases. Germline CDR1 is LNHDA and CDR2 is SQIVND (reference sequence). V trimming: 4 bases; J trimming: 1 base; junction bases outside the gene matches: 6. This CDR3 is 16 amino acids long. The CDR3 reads CASSRRTGGRNYGYTF. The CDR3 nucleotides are TGTGCCAGTAGTAGACGGACAGGGGGGCGTAACTATGGCTACACCTTC.

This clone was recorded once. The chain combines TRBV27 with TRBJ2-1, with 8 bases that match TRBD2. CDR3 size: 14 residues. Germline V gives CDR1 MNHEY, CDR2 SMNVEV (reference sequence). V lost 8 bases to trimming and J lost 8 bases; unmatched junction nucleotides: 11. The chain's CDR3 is CASEARGGRDEQFF. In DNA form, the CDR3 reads TGTGCCAGCGAAGCCCGGGGGGGGAGAGATGAGCAGTTCTTC.

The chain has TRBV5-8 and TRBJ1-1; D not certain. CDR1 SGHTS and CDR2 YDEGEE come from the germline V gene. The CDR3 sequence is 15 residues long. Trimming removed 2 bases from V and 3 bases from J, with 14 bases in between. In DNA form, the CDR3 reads TGTGCCAGCAGCTTAGACTCGTGGCGGGACACTGAAGCTTTCTTT. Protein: CASSLDSWRDTEAFF.

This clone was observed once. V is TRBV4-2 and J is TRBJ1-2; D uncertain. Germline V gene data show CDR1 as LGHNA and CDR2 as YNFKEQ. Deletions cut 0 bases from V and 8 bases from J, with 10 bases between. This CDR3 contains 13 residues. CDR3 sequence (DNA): TGTGCCAGCAGCCAAGACCGTTCGCGCGGCTACACCTTC. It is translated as CASSQDRSRGYTF.

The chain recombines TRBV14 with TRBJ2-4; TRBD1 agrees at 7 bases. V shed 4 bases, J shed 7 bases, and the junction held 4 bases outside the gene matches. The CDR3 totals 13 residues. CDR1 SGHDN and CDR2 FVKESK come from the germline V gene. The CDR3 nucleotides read TGTGCCAGCAGCCGGACGACAGGGAACATTCAGTACTTC. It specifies CASSRTTGNIQYF.

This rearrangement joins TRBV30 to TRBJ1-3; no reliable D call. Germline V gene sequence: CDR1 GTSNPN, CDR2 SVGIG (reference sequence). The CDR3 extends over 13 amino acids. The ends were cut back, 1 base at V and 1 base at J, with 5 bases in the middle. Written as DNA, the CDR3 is TGTGCCTGGAGTGGCGGGTCTGGAAACACCATATATTTT. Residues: CAWSGGSGNTIYF.

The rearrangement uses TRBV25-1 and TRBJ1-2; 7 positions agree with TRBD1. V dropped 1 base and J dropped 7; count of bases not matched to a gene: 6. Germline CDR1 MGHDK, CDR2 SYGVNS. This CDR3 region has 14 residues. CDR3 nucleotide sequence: TGTGCCAGCAGTGAATTGGCAGGGGGGAGTGGCTACACCTTC. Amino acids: CASSELAGGSGYTF.

This chain's CDR3 is CASSQRTSGGWSSYNEQFF. Here the CDR3 DNA reads TGTGCCAGCAGCCAGCGGACTAGCGGGGGCTGGAGCTCCTACAATGAGCAGTTCTTC. The rearrangement joins TRBV7-9 to TRBJ2-1; 13 nucleotides match TRBD2. The CDR3 contains 19 residues. The V and J ends lost 5 bases and 0 bases, in that order; junction bases with no gene match: 10. CDR1 and CDR2 from the germline V gene are SEHNR and FQNEAQ (reference sequence).